Below, one T cell receptor beta chain is given with its context. The sample originates from a study of cytomegalovirus exposure and HLA in healthy donors. Primers for the PCR totalled 60 Vbeta and 13 Jbeta. Here immunoSEQ multiplex PCR was the method, and the copy in TCRdb shows in-frame clones only, minus some. The sample has fewer than 250,000 clones; approximately 85% are singletons. CDR1 is SGDLS and CDR2 is YYNGEE in the germline V gene. The V segment lost 0 bases and the J segment 10 bases; nucleotides outside the gene matches: 10. This CDR3 contains 16 residues. Sequences were obtained from PBMCs. The chain has TRBV9 and TRBJ2-1; TRBD1 matches at 10 bases. This sequence originates from a young man in good health and CMV-seronegative. For the CDR3, the DNA is TGTGCCAGCAGCGTAGCCGCCGGGACAGGGGATAACGAGCAGTTCTTC. It encodes CASSVAAGTGDNEQFF.